A single sample is the source of the 13 T cell receptor beta chains below, sequenced in a study of blood T cell repertoires in COVID-19 (dated by TCRdb to 2018 to 2020). The receptor library was made with the immunoSEQ multiplex PCR assay. This immuneACCESS table, as held by TCRdb, lists in-frame sequences with V and J called but not all clones. Of the missing ones, under half trace to an unresolved V gene in checked studies; the others have no known cause. The sample has approximately 240,000 clones on record, around four fifths of them singletons. The top ten clonotypes cover approximately 5.1% of the sample. Sequencing was performed on peripheral blood. The source is an older woman who had recovered from COVID-19.

The J gene is TRBJ1-6, the V gene TRBV5-4, with 8 bases fitting TRBD1. The CDR3 is 14 residues long. J was trimmed by 6 bases and V by 5 bases; bases with no gene match: 4. From germline, CDR1 is SGHNT and CDR2 YYREEE (reference sequence). The CDR3 is CASRKTGANSPLHF. In DNA, the CDR3 is TGTGCCAGCAGAAAGACAGGGGCTAATTCACCCCTCCACTTT.

The rearrangement links TRBV2 to TRBJ2-5, with D possibly matching TRBD1 (7 bases). The V gene's germline CDR1 is SNHLY and CDR2 FYNNEI. V lost 6 bases and J 4 bases, leaving 18 bases between the germline ends. The CDR3 totals 15 residues. Written as DNA, the CDR3 is TGTGCCAGCAGCCAGGAGGGGGCGCCCGGAGAGACCCAGTACTTC. Translating it yields CASSQEGAPGETQYF. The entire variable domain, with the rest obtained from reference TRBV2 and TRBJ2-5, is as follows: EPEVTQTPSHQVTQMGQEVILRCVPISNHLYFYWYRQILGQKVEFLVSFYNNEISEKSEIFDDQFSVERPDGSNFTLKIRSTKLEDSAMYFCASSQEGAPGETQYFGPGTRLLVL.

The rearrangement links TRBV6-6 to TRBJ2-7, with a possible D match to TRBD1 (5 bases). The CDR3 spans 14 residues. V dropped 0 bases and J dropped 5 bases, with 11 bases sitting between them. The germline V gene has CDR1 MNHNY and CDR2 SVGAGI (reference sequence). The CDR3 spells CASSYSARANEQYF. The CDR3 bases are TGTGCCAGCAGTTACTCAGCCAGGGCGAACGAGCAGTACTTC.

About this clone itself: A much larger clone differs from this one at a single base, so this may be a read error. The chain has TRBV6-2 or TRBV6-3 and TRBJ2-5; possible D gene TRBD2, 5 bases. V was shortened by 5 bases and J by 5 bases, with 9 bases between the two germline ends. CDR3 length: 12 amino acids. The germline CDR1 and CDR2 sequences are MNHEY and SVGEGT. CDR3 coding DNA: TGTGCCAGCAGTCCGGGATGGGAGACCCAGTACTTC. Its translation: CASSPGWETQYF.

The J gene is TRBJ1-6, the V gene TRBV3-1 (or the pseudogene TRBV3-2), with 9 bases fitting TRBD1. CDR3 length: 16 amino acids. J was trimmed by 8 bases and V by 6 bases; bases with no gene match: 11. Germline-derived CDR1 and CDR2 are LGHDT and YNNKEL (reference sequence). CDR3 residues: CASSQTGQGGDSPLHF. In DNA, the CDR3 is TGTGCCAGCAGTCAGACGGGACAGGGAGGGGATTCACCCCTCCACTTT.

The V gene is TRBV7-9, the J gene TRBJ2-1; D is uncertain. V gave up 2 bases and J gave up 0 bases, with 5 bases separating them. Germline V lookup: CDR1 SEHNR, CDR2 FQNEAQ (reference sequence). The CDR3 extends over 14 amino acids. The CDR3: CASSLISSYNEQFF. CDR3 nucleotide sequence: TGTGCCAGCAGCTTAATTAGCTCCTACAATGAGCAGTTCTTC.

A single count supports this clone. The chain combines TRBV12-3 or TRBV12-4 with TRBJ1-2; D gene unclear. Trimming removed 1 base at V and 2 bases at J, with 5 bases between. The CDR3 runs 13 residues. The CDR3 nucleotides are TGTGCCAGCAGTTTAGGCGGAAACTATGGCTACACCTTC. The encoded protein is CASSLGGNYGYTF.

This chain joins TRBV5-8 and TRBJ1-5; tentatively, D is TRBD1 (5 bases). Trimming cost V 0 bases and J 2 bases, with 15 bases left between them. Germline V gene lookup returns CDR1 SGHTS and CDR2 YDEGEE. The CDR3 is 17 residues long. CDR3 nucleotide sequence: TGTGCCAGCAGCTTGGCCTTGGCAGGGTGGGGCAATCAGCCCCAGCATTTT. Translating gives CASSLALAGWGNQPQHF.

The chain has TRBV5-6 and TRBJ1-3, with D tentatively TRBD1 (5 bases). The CDR3 length is 16 residues. Germline CDR1 and CDR2: SGHDT and YYEEEE. Trimming left V 1 base short and J 3 bases short, with 14 bases between. CDR3 loop: CASSLTQGLGGNTIYF. The CDR3 DNA follows: TGTGCCAGCAGCTTGACCCAGGGATTGGGTGGAAACACCATATATTTT.

The genes are TRBV6-1 and TRBJ2-2; D is perhaps TRBD2 (6 bases). Trimming stripped 1 base from V and 6 bases from J, with 21 bases between. The length of the CDR3 is 18 residues. Germline V gene lookup returns CDR1 MNHNS and CDR2 SASEGT. CDR3 region: CASSEDGGGAGSAGELFF. CDR3 nucleotide sequence: TGTGCCAGCAGTGAAGATGGAGGAGGGGCCGGTAGTGCCGGGGAGCTGTTTTTT.

A remark on this clone: The junction shows a germline mismatch at one end, possibly a read error. J is TRBJ2-3 and V is TRBV7-7; 7 positions agree with TRBD1. The length of the CDR3 is 15 residues. From germline, CDR1 is SSHAT and CDR2 FNYEAQ (reference sequence). CDR3 sequence reads: CASSARGRGTDTQYF. Written as DNA, the CDR3 is TGTGCTAGCAGCGCGCGTGGCAGGGGGACAGATACGCAGTATTTT.

The genes are TRBV29-1 and TRBJ1-4; possible D gene TRBD1, 5 bases. Looked up from germline, CDR1 is SQVTM and CDR2 is ANQGSEA. Trimming shortened V by 7 bases and J by 2 bases, and 23 bases separated the two germline ends. CDR3 length: 17 amino acids. The CDR3 sequence is CSGEGKKGRSTNEKLFF. The CDR3 coding sequence is TGCAGCGGGGAGGGGAAAAAGGGCCGGAGCACTAATGAAAAACTGTTTTTT.

The chain carries TRBV30 and TRBJ1-2, with TRBD1 identical over 7 bases. Germline V gene lookup returns CDR1 GTSNPN and CDR2 SVGIG (reference sequence). The J segment lost 3 bases and the V segment lost 3 bases, leaving 13 bases of the junction unmatched. The CDR3 sequence is 16 residues long. CDR3 DNA: TGTGCCTGGAGCCGGAAAATAGGGGGCGCGGACTATGGCTACACCTTC. Encoded protein: CAWSRKIGGADYGYTF. The full variable domain, in which reference TRBV30 and TRBJ1-2 provide the parts outside the CDR3, is SQTIHQWPATLVQPVGSPLSLECTVEGTSNPNLYWYRQAAGRGLQLLFYSVGIGQISSEVPQNLSASRPQDRQFILSSKKLLLSDSGFYLCAWSRKIGGADYGYTFGSGTRLTVV.